The sequence of this T cell receptor (beta chain) was determined in a study of blood T cell repertoires in COVID-19. Study context: Samples of COVID-19 (acute and convalescent) were obtained from the United States, Italy and Spain. From T cells, B-cell-depleted T cells, or PBMCs came the material, which was cDNA or gDNA.

The cohort comprised adults aged 18 to 89 years residing in under 30 US areas. Cohorts were based on clinical histories the participants reported. The J segment lost 2 bases and the V segment lost 4 bases, leaving 3 bases of the junction unmatched. This CDR3 has 14 amino acids. Germline assignment: CDR1 GTSNPN and CDR2 SVGIG (reference sequence). Sequenced by immunoSEQ multiplex PCR; TCRdb stores in-frame clones only, minus some. Among about 280,000 clones listed, approximately 88% were seen once. Sequenced material: PBMCs or T cells enriched from blood (not recorded which). The chain joins TRBV30 to TRBJ2-7; 12 positions match TRBD2. The receptor comes from a woman aged 40 to 50 who had recovered from COVID-19. Here the CDR3 reads CAWTSGRAPYEQYF. The CDR3 coding sequence is TGTGCCTGGACTAGCGGGAGGGCCCCCTACGAGCAGTACTTC.